Shown below are 4 T cell receptor beta chains from a single sample sequenced in a study of shared clonotypes between healthy human individuals. TCRdb's table, derived via immunoSEQ multiplex PCR, lists solely in-frame clones and lacks some. The data show approximately 1.9 million clones, roughly 95% seen once. Cells designated naive CD8 were CD45RO-negative and were positively selected for CCR7, with terminally differentiated effector memory CD45RA+ cells excluded. The sequencing sample was made of naive CD8+ T cells from PBMCs. All receptors derive from a man aged 18-30 years in good health. Some clones in this sample may be carry-over from other donors' samples.

This chain connects TRBV10-3 to TRBJ1-1, with 7 bases lining up with TRBD1. The CDR3 sequence is 15 residues long. V was clipped by 6 bases and J by 1 base; unmatched bases: 8. CDR1 is ENHRY and CDR2 is SYGVKD in the germline V gene. For the CDR3, the DNA is TGTGCCATCAGCAACCGAGGGGGCGCGAACACTGAAGCTTTCTTT. Encoded protein: CAISNRGGANTEAFF.

The gene calls are TRBV2 and TRBJ1-2; D may be TRBD1 (5 bases). Germline V CDR1 and CDR2: SNHLY, FYNNEI. Trimming left V 9 bases short and J 0 bases short, with 11 bases between. The CDR3 consists of 13 residues. DNA of the CDR3: TGTGCCAGACCGACAGAGCCTAACTATGGCTACACCTTC. Its translation: CARPTEPNYGYTF.

This clone was counted once. The chain recombines TRBV5-5 with TRBJ2-1; 8 bases line up with TRBD1. The CDR3 is 17 residues long. CDR1 is SGHKS and CDR2 is YYEKEE in the germline V gene (reference sequence). Trimming took 4 bases from V and 7 from J; bases not matched to a gene: 16. DNA for the CDR3: TGTGCCAGCAGCACAAGGGAGGACAGGGTTGGGGGAAATGAGCAGTTCTTC. This codes for CASSTREDRVGGNEQFF.

The V gene is TRBV25-1, the J gene TRBJ2-1; TRBD2 agrees at 8 bases. Germline V gives CDR1 MGHDK, CDR2 SYGVNS. This CDR3 has 15 amino acids. V shed 1 base, J shed 5 bases, and the junction held 4 bases outside the gene matches. The CDR3 nucleotides are TGTGCCAGCAGTGAATGGGGGCGGGGGGACAATGAGCAGTTCTTC. This codes for CASSEWGRGDNEQFF. Looking up the rest from reference TRBV25-1 and TRBJ2-1 gives the full variable domain: EADIYQTPRYLVIGTGKKITLECSQTMGHDKMYWYQQDPGMELHLIHYSYGVNSTEKGDLSSESTVSRIRTEHFPLTLESARPSHTSQYLCASSEWGRGDNEQFFGPGTRLTVL.